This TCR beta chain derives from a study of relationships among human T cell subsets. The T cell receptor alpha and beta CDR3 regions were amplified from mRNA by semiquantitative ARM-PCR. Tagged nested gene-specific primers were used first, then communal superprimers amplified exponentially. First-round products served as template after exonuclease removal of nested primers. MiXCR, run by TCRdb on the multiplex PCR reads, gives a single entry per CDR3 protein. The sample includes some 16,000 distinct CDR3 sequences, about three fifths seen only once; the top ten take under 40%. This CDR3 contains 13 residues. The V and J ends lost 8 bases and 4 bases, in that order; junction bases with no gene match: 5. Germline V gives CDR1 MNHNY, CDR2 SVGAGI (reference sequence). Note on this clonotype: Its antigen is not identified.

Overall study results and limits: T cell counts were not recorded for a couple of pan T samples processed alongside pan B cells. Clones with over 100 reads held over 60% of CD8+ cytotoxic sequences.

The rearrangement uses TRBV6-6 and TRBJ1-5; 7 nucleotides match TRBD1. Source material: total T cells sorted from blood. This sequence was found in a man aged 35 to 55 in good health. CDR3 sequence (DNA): TGTGCCAGCGGGGGACAGCTGAATCAGCCCCAGCATTTT. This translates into CASGGQLNQPQHF.